A single sample gave rise to the 6 T cell receptor beta chains below, sequenced in a study of blood T cell repertoires in COVID-19. Produced via immunoSEQ multiplex PCR; TCRdb's table is partial and in-frame only. The sample consists of some 230,000 clones, more than 85% of them appearing once. Material for sequencing was peripheral blood. These receptors were obtained from a woman in her forties or fifties with COVID-19, enrolled during active disease.

The rearrangement uses TRBV5-8 and TRBJ1-2; D gene unclear. Germline V gene sequence: CDR1 SGHTS, CDR2 YDEGEE. V lost 2 bases and J lost 5, with 16 bases in between. The CDR3 has 15 residues. This CDR3 is CASSFRSRVGYGYTF. CDR3 nucleotide sequence: TGTGCCAGCAGCTTTCGTTCGAGGGTTGGGTATGGCTACACCTTC.

The chain combines TRBV25-1 with TRBJ2-1; D may be TRBD2 (6 bases). CDR3 length equals 16 residues. V was clipped by 8 bases and J by 0 bases, with 17 bases between them. Germline lookup yields CDR1 MGHDK and CDR2 SYGVNS. CDR3 coding DNA: TGTGCCAGCTCCCCCGGAGGGAGCCTCTCCTACAATGAGCAGTTCTTC. It codes for CASSPGGSLSYNEQFF.

The table lists this clone with a few counts. The gene calls are TRBV3-1 (or the pseudogene TRBV3-2) and TRBJ2-5, with 8 bases lining up with TRBD1. This CDR3 has 14 amino acids. Losses at the gene ends were 4 bases for V and 6 bases for J; bases not matched to a gene: 7. CDR1 and CDR2 (germline): LGHDT, YNNKEL (reference sequence). CDR3 region: CASSLRTGRKTQYF. The CDR3 DNA reads TGTGCCAGCAGCCTCCGGACAGGGAGGAAGACCCAGTACTTC.

The V call is TRBV5-6, the J call TRBJ2-5, with 10 bases aligning to TRBD1. The V gene's germline CDR1 is SGHDT and CDR2 YYEEEE. Germline trimming cut 4 bases from V and 5 bases from J; bases unmatched to any gene: 8. The CDR3 totals 15 residues. In DNA form, the CDR3 reads TGTGCCAGCAGCCTGACGGACAGGGGGAGTGAGACCCAGTACTTC. This encodes CASSLTDRGSETQYF.

The chain recombines TRBV3-1 (or the pseudogene TRBV3-2) with TRBJ2-3; weak D call: TRBD2 (5 bases). Germline V gene lookup returns CDR1 LGHDT and CDR2 YNNKEL (reference sequence). The CDR3 sequence is 14 residues long. V gave up 1 base and J gave up 4 bases, with 9 bases separating them. The CDR3 here is CASSQGGGSDTQYF. The DNA of the CDR3 is TGTGCCAGCAGCCAAGGAGGCGGGTCAGATACGCAGTATTTT.

V usage is TRBV19 and J usage is TRBJ2-1, with a tentative D call TRBD2 (6 bases). With 3 bases removed from V and 2 bases from J, the gap between germline ends came to 11 bases. There are 15 residues in the CDR3. The V gene's germline CDR1 is LNHDA and CDR2 SQIVND (reference sequence). In nucleotides, the CDR3 is TGTGCCAGTAGTATCGTTAGCGGCCCCTACAATGAGCAGTTCTTC. It codes for CASSIVSGPYNEQFF.